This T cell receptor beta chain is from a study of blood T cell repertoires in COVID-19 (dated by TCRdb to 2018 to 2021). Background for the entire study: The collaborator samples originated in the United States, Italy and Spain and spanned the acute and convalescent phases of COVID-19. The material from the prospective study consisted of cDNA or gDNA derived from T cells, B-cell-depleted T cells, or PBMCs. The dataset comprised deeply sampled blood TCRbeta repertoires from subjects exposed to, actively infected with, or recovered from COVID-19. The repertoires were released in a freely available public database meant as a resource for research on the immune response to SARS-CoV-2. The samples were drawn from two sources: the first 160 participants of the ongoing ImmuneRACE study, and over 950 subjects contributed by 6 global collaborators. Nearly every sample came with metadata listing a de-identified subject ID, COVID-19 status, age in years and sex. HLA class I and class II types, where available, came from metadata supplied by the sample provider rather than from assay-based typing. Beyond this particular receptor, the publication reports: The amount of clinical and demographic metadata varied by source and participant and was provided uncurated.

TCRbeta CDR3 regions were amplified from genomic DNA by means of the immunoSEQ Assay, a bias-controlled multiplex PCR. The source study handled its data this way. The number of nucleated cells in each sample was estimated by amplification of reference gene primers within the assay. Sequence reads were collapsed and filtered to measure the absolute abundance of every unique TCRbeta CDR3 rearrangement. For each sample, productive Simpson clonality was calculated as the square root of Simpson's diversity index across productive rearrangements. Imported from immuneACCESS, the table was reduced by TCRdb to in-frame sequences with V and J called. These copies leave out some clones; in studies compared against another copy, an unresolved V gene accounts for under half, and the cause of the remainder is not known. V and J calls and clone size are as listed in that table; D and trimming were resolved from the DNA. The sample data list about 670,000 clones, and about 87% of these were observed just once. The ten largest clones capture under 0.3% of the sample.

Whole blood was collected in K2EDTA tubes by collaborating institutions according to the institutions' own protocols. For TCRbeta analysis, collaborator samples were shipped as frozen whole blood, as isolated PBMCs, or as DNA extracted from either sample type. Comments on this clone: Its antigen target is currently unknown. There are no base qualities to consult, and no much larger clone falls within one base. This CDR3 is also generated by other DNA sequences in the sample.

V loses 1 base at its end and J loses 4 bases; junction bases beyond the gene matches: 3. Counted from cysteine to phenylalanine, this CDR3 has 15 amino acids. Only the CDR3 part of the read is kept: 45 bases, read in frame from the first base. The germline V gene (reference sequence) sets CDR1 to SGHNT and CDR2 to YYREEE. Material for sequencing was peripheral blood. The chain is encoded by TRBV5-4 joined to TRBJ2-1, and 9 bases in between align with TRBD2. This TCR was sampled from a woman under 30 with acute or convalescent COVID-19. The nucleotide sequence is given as TGTGCCAGCAGCTTGAGGAGCGGGGGGTACAATGAGCAGTTCTTC. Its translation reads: CASSLRSGGYNEQFF.